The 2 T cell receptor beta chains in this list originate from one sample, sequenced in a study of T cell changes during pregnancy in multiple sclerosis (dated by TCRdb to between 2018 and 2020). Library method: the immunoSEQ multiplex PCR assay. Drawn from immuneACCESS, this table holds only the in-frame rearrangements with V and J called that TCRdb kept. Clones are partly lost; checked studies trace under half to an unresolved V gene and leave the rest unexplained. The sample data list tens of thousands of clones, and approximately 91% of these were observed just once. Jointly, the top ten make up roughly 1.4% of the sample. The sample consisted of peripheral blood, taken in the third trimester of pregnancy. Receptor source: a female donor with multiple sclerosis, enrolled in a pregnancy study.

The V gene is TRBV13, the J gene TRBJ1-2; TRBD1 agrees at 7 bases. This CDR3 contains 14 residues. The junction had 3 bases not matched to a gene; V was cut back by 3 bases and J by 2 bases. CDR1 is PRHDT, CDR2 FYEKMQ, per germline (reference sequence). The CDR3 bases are TGTGCCAGCAGCTTCGACAGGGCGAACTATGGCTACACCTTC. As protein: CASSFDRANYGYTF.

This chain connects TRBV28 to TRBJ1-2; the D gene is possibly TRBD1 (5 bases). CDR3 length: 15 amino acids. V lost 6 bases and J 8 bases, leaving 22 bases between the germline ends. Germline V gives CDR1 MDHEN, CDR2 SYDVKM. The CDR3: CASSSPRRGEGGYTF. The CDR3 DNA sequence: TGTGCCAGCAGCTCCCCGCGCCGGGGGGAAGGGGGCTACACCTTC.